The next 14 T cell receptor beta chains were all read from a single sample in a study of pediatric ulcerative colitis. Rectal tissue came from one to two pinch biopsies taken at colonoscopy. Only in-frame clones appear in the TCRdb table, and some are missing; sequencing was by immunoSEQ multiplex PCR. The sample has 40,000 to 60,000 clones; around 81% are singletons. Specimen: gut tissue. The receptors shown here come from a girl aged 5-17 years with moderate ulcerative colitis.

This clone was observed once. The gene calls are TRBV30 and TRBJ1-2, with unresolved D. Germline CDR1 GTSNPN, CDR2 SVGIG (reference sequence). The CDR3 has 10 residues. Trimming cost V 5 bases and J 7 bases, with 8 bases left between them. CDR3 residues: CAWAASGYTF. The DNA for the CDR3 is TGTGCCTGGGCCGCTAGTGGCTACACCTTC.

V is TRBV7-9 and J is TRBJ2-5, with D maybe TRBD1 (5 bases). CDR3 length: 13 residues. V dropped 4 bases and J dropped 2 bases, with 8 bases sitting between them. Germline assignment: CDR1 SEHNR and CDR2 FQNEAQ (reference sequence). CDR3 sequence (DNA): TGTGCCAGCAGCTCCCGACAGCAAGAGACCCAGTACTTC. Translation gives CASSSRQQETQYF.

J is TRBJ2-1 and V is TRBV5-1; D possibly matches TRBD1 or TRBD2 (6 bases each). Trimming left V 5 bases short and J 1 base short, with 13 bases between. Germline V gene lookup returns CDR1 SGHRS and CDR2 YFSETQ. This CDR3 region has 15 residues. The CDR3 reads CASRGAGTSYNEQFF. The DNA of the CDR3 is TGCGCCAGCAGGGGGGCGGGAACGTCCTACAATGAGCAGTTCTTC.

The chain carries TRBV7-2 and TRBJ1-1; 7 nucleotides agree with TRBD1. The CDR3 runs to 15 residues. Germline V gene data show CDR1 as SGHTA and CDR2 as FQGNSA. Unmatched junction bases numbered 7, after V lost 2 bases and J lost 4 bases. The CDR3 DNA reads as TGTGCCAGCAGCTTAAAGGGGGCCGGGGTCACTGAAGCTTTCTTT. Translation: CASSLKGAGVTEAFF. Full variable domain (outside the CDR3, taken from reference TRBV7-2 and TRBJ1-1): GAGVSQSPSNKVTEKGKDVELRCDPISGHTALYWYRQSLGQGLEFLIYFQGNSAPDKSGLPSDRFSAERTGGSVSTLTIQRTQQEDSAVYLCASSLKGAGVTEAFFGQGTRLTVV.

The V and J genes are TRBV12-5 and TRBJ1-2; D not certain. Trimming stripped 0 bases from V and 8 bases from J, with 10 bases between. CDR1 and CDR2 from the germline V gene are LGHNT and FRNRAP. This CDR3 contains 13 residues. The CDR3 nucleotides read TGTGCTAGTGGTTTGGTACTAGGTTTAGGCTACACCTTC. Its translation: CASGLVLGLGYTF.

CDR3 region: CASSQASGRADNEQFF. As DNA, the CDR3 is TGCGCCAGCAGCCAAGCTAGCGGGAGGGCGGACAATGAGCAGTTCTTC. The chain uses TRBV4-1 and TRBJ2-1; 12 bases map to TRBD2. This CDR3 contains 16 residues. The germline CDR1 and CDR2 sequences are MGHRA and YSYEKL. The junction had 3 bases not matched to a gene; V was cut back by 1 base and J by 5 bases.

V usage is TRBV19 and J usage is TRBJ1-1; no firm D call. The germline gives CDR1 LNHDA, CDR2 SQIVND (reference sequence). CDR3 length: 13 amino acids. V dropped 8 bases and J dropped 1 base, with 11 bases sitting between them. DNA for the CDR3: TGTGCCAGTTGGGTTCGGGGGAACACTGAAGCTTTCTTT. Its translation is CASWVRGNTEAFF.

This clone has a single count. The J gene is TRBJ1-6, the V gene TRBV2, with no clear D. CDR3 length equals 15 residues. V lost 5 bases and J lost 4, with 12 bases in between. Germline lookup yields CDR1 SNHLY and CDR2 FYNNEI. CDR3 sequence reads: CASSLSDPYNSPLHF. The CDR3 DNA follows: TGTGCCAGCAGTTTGTCAGACCCTTATAATTCACCCCTCCACTTT.

This chain joins TRBV5-1 and TRBJ1-6; no clear D. This CDR3 has 16 residues. CDR1 and CDR2 (germline): SGHRS, YFSETQ. Trimming cost V 4 bases and J 7 bases, with 18 bases left between them. The CDR3 sequence: CASSVAGARGNSPLHF. CDR3 bases: TGCGCCAGCAGCGTCGCGGGCGCCAGAGGGAATTCACCCCTCCACTTT.

This chain connects TRBV29-1 to TRBJ2-2; 11 bases line up with TRBD1. This CDR3 spans 14 amino acids. Germline CDR1 is SQVTM and CDR2 is ANQGSEA. J lost 4 bases, V lost 6 bases, and 4 bases had no gene match. CDR3 amino acids: CSVGQGASTGELFF. The CDR3 DNA is TGCAGCGTCGGACAGGGGGCTAGCACCGGGGAGCTGTTTTTT.

V gene TRBV4-1 combines with J gene TRBJ1-2; the D gene is possibly TRBD1 (6 bases). The CDR3 spans 15 residues. Germline CDR1 is MGHRA and CDR2 is YSYEKL. V gave up 3 bases and J gave up 6 bases, with 17 bases separating them. The CDR3 is CASSHGQKFTNGYTF. The DNA for the CDR3 is TGCGCCAGCAGCCATGGACAGAAATTTACGAATGGCTACACCTTC.

The chain employs TRBV11-3 and TRBJ2-5; no firm D call. There are 13 residues in the CDR3. Germline V gives CDR1 SGHNT, CDR2 YENEEA. V gave up 3 bases and J gave up 5 bases, with 10 bases separating them. The CDR3 spells CASSLSVEETQYF. As DNA, the CDR3 is TGTGCCAGCAGCTTGAGCGTGGAGGAGACCCAGTACTTC. Based on the CDR3 plus reference TRBV11-3 and TRBJ2-5, the full variable domain is EAGVVQSPRYKIIEKKQPVAFWCNPISGHNTLYWYLQNLGQGPELLIRYENEEAVDDSQLPKDRFSAERLKGVDSTLKIQPAELGDSAVYLCASSLSVEETQYFGPGTRLLVL.

The rearrangement joins TRBV19 to TRBJ1-1; D is possibly TRBD1 (6 bases). There are 14 residues in the CDR3. The V end was cut by 5 bases, the J end by 1 base, with 11 bases between. Germline CDR1 reads LNHDA; CDR2 reads SQIVND (reference sequence). CDR3 loop: CASSSQGKNTEAFF. DNA for the CDR3: TGTGCCAGTAGTTCACAGGGAAAGAACACTGAAGCTTTCTTT. The variable domain in full, with the rest retrieved from reference TRBV19 and TRBJ1-1, is DGGITQSPKYLFRKEGQNVTLSCEQNLNHDAMYWYRQDPGQGLRLIYYSQIVNDFQKGDIAEGYSVSREKKESFPLTVTSAQKNPTAFYLCASSSQGKNTEAFFGQGTRLTVV.

The chain carries TRBV7-9 and TRBJ2-1, with D perhaps TRBD2 (6 bases). Per germline, CDR1 SEHNR and CDR2 FQNEAQ (reference sequence). V lost 6 bases to trimming and J lost 0 bases, with 18 bases between them. The CDR3 runs 17 residues. CDR3 in DNA: TGTGCCAGCAGTCCGGGGGTCGGCGGGCTCTCCTACAATGAGCAGTTCTTC. Protein product: CASSPGVGGLSYNEQFF.